The source of this T cell receptor beta chain is a study of cytomegalovirus exposure and HLA in healthy donors. About the study: As an earlier analysis found, about 179 million T cells yielded some 120 million unique TCR beta sequences.

In the case of this clone: What it recognizes is unknown.

PCR employed 60 Vbeta and 13 Jbeta primers. Only in-frame clones appear in the TCRdb table, and some are missing; sequencing was by immunoSEQ multiplex PCR. Its clone listing holds under 70,000 clones. This CDR3 has 19 amino acids. The germline V gene has CDR1 SGHVS and CDR2 FNYEAQ. The V gene end was trimmed by 2 bases and the J gene end by 1 base; junction bases not matched to a gene: 11. General observations from the study: In a later analysis, an Asian-associated ancestry cluster reportedly showed fewer N-insertions than the roughly 650-donor mean. A link between a missense DCLRE1C variant and TCR beta V- and J-gene trimming emerged from a later analysis.

This clonotype was sampled from a woman under 30 in good health and CMV-seronegative. Sequencing used PBMCs. This chain joins TRBV7-6 and TRBJ2-6; 7 bases agree with TRBD1. CDR3 coding DNA: TGTGCCAGCAGCTTACGGGCCAGGGGGTACGGGTCTGGGGCCAACGTCCTGACTTTC. This sequence encodes CASSLRARGYGSGANVLTF.